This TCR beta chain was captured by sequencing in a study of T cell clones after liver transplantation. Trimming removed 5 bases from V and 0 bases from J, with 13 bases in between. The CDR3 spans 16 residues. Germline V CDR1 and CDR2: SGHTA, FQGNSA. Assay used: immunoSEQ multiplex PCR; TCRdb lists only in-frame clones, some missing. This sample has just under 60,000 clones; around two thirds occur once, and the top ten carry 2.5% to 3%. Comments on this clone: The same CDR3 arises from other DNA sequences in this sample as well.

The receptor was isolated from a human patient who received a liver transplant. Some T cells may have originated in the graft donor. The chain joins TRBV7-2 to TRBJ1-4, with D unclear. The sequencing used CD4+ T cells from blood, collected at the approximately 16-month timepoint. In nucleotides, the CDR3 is TGTGCCAGCAGCCTTGACGGAACTGCAACTAATGAAAAACTGTTTTTT. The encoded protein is CASSLDGTATNEKLFF.